The rows below give T cell receptor beta chains drawn from one sample of a study of HIV-infected children after antiretroviral therapy interruption. Each CDR3 protein is one row after TCRdb ran MiXCR on the 3' RACE reads. This table holds 90,000 or so distinct CDR3 sequences, less than 7% found once. Sample: CD45RA+ CD4+ T cells from PBMCs, pooled from several time points, taken from a donor given antiretroviral therapy, either interrupted or continuous. The receptors stem from a pool of human donors with HIV. The CDR3 runs from the conserved cysteine through the conserved F or W. The order of the fields is D gene, J gene, clone size, V gene, CDR3 DNA, CDR3 protein. D genes are given only for firm matches. Size is omitted from some rows. Given values are once, few, many or a class for expanded clones.

NA | TRBJ2-3 | few | TRBV7-9 | TGTGCCAGCCCTCACGACGGGGGCCCATCGACAGATACGCAGTATTTT | CASPHDGGPSTDTQYF
NA | TRBJ1-5 | many | TRBV12-3/TRBV12-4 | TGTGCCAGCAGGGTCGTGGGGCTCAATCAGCCCCAGCATTTT | CASRVVGLNQPQHF
NA | TRBJ2-1 | NA | TRBV7-3 | TGTGCCAGCAGCTTAACGGAAGCAGGCGGATACGGTGAGCAGTTCTTC | CASSLTEAGGYGEQFF
NA | TRBJ1-1 | many | TRBV6-4 | TGTGCCAGCGGCCTGAGAAACACTGAAGCTTTCTTT | CASGLRNTEAFF
TRBD1 | TRBJ2-1 | many | TRBV5-5 | TGTGCCAGCAGAACCCTAAAGGACAGGGGGCTGGGTGAGCAGTTCTTC | CASRTLKDRGLGEQFF
TRBD1 | TRBJ2-3 | few | TRBV24-1 | TGTGCCACCAGTGATGCCGGGACAGGGGCCCTCCCATCCACAGATACGCAGTATTTT | CATSDAGTGALPSTDTQYF
TRBD1 | TRBJ1-2 | many | TRBV28 | TGTGCCAGCAGTTGGCCCCCCGGGACAGGGGATAACTATGGCTACACCTTC | CASSWPPGTGDNYGYTF
TRBD1 | TRBJ1-1 | many | TRBV29-1 | TGCAGCGTTGTATCTTCCGGGACAGGGAGCGCTTTCTTT | CSVVSSGTGSAFF
NA | TRBJ1-1 | many | TRBV7-2 | TGTGCCAGCAGCTTTTTTCAGAGGAACACTGAAGCTTTCTTT | CASSFFQRNTEAFF
NA | TRBJ2-5 | many | TRBV19 | TGTGCCAGTACCCCCGGACAGATAGGAGAGACCCAGTACTTC | CASTPGQIGETQYF
NA | TRBJ2-1 | many | TRBV12-1 | TGTGCCAGCAGCCACTATACAGGGTACTCCTACAATGAGCAGTTCTTC | CASSHYTGYSYNEQFF
NA | TRBJ1-1 | many | TRBV7-6 | TGTGCCAGCAGCTCTCAGATGAACACTGAAGCTTTCTTT | CASSSQMNTEAFF
NA | TRBJ1-4 | many | TRBV15 | TGTGCCACCGCGCCGAACATCGGAGAAAAACTGTTTTTT | CATAPNIGEKLFF
TRBD2 | TRBJ2-3 | many | TRBV12-3/TRBV12-4 | TGTGCCAGCAGTTTGACTAGCGGGGGGGCAGATACGCAGTATTTT | CASSLTSGGADTQYF
TRBD2 | TRBJ2-1 | many | TRBV19 | TGTGCCAGTAGTAAGTCTCCCCCGGGGTTCGCCCTCGGACTAGCGGATTACAATGAGCAGTTCTTC | CASSKSPPGFALGLADYNEQFF
NA | TRBJ1-2 | few | TRBV5-1 | TGCGCCAGCAGCTTGGCCCCAGGGCCGGACTATGGCTACACCTTC | CASSLAPGPDYGYTF
NA | TRBJ1-5 | few | TRBV12-3/TRBV12-4 | TGTGCCAGCAGGTCGACAGCAAGCCAGCCCCAGCATTTT | CASRSTASQPQHF
TRBD2 | TRBJ2-7 | NA | TRBV25-1 | TGTGCCAGCAGGGCTCCCGGGCTGGGGGGGAAATATTCCTACGAGCAGTACTTC | CASRAPGLGGKYSYEQYF
NA | TRBJ2-6 | medium-sized | TRBV3-1 | TGTGCCAGCAGAAGGACAGCTGGGGCCAACGTCCTGACTTTC | CASRRTAGANVLTF
NA | TRBJ1-1 | NA | TRBV23-1 | TGCGCCAGCACGTACTCCCGGACTGGGGACACTGAAGCTTTCTTT | CASTYSRTGDTEAFF
NA | TRBJ1-3 | many | TRBV5-1 | TGCGCCAGCAGCTTCCAAGGGGGTACTGGAAACACCATATATTTT | CASSFQGGTGNTIYF
TRBD1 | TRBJ1-1 | NA | TRBV11-2 | TGTGCCAGCAGCTTTAGACAGGGGCGGAGCACTGAAGCTTTCTTT | CASSFRQGRSTEAFF
NA | TRBJ2-2 | many | TRBV25-1 | TGTGCCAGCAGTGCCAAAGTGGAGCTGTTTTTT | CASSAKVELFF